These 24 T cell receptor beta chains were sequenced from one sample in a study of cytotoxic CD8 clonotypes in ibrutinib-treated CLL. Some clones are missing from TCRdb's copy, which holds only in-frame ones; the method was immunoSEQ multiplex PCR. The repertoire consists of tens of thousands of clones, with approximately 90% occurring once and the leading ten covering around 3.3%. Sample: PBMCs, taken after 12 months of ibrutinib treatment. The receptor source for this set is a human donor with chronic lymphocytic leukemia.

This chain uses TRBV7-3 with TRBJ1-1; TRBD1 might be the D (5 bases). CDR3 length: 15 residues. Per the germline V gene, CDR1 is SGHTA and CDR2 is FQGTGA. V lost 1 base, J lost 1 base, and 10 bases lay in between. The CDR3 DNA sequence: TGTGCCAGCAGCTTAATGGGACCTGCGAACACTGAAGCTTTCTTT. Translated: CASSLMGPANTEAFF. Together with reference TRBV7-3 and TRBJ1-1, the CDR3 gives the full variable domain: GAGVSQTPSNKVTEKGKYVELRCDPISGHTALYWYRQSLGQGPEFLIYFQGTGAADDSGLPNDRFFAVRPEGSVSTLKIQRTERGDSAVYLCASSLMGPANTEAFFGQGTRLTVV.

V and J are TRBV6-6 and TRBJ2-2; TRBD1 matches 8 bases. Per the germline V gene, CDR1 is MNHNY and CDR2 is SVGAGI (reference sequence). The CDR3 is made up of 15 amino acids. J gave up 6 bases and V 7 bases, and 10 bases lay outside the gene matches. Here the CDR3 reads CASMVGQGAPGELFF. The CDR3 DNA reads TGTGCCAGCATGGTCGGGCAGGGGGCGCCCGGGGAGCTGTTTTTT.

The rearrangement joins TRBV5-1 to TRBJ1-6; TRBD1 matches at 9 bases. The CDR3 is 14 residues long. CDR1 and CDR2 (germline): SGHRS, YFSETQ. Germline trimming cut 4 bases from V and 9 bases from J; bases unmatched to any gene: 5. The CDR3 loop reads CASSRDRVSSPLHF. The CDR3 DNA sequence: TGCGCCAGCAGCCGGGACAGGGTCTCTTCACCCCTCCACTTT.

The chain recombines TRBV29-1 with TRBJ1-2; no clear D gene. Germline V gives CDR1 SQVTM, CDR2 ANQGSEA. This CDR3 has 13 residues. V was pared by 0 bases and J by 4 bases, with 9 bases between. For the CDR3, the DNA is TGCAGCGTTGAAGATCACCTAAGCTATGGCTACACCTTC. It translates to CSVEDHLSYGYTF.

The V gene is TRBV4-1, the J gene TRBJ1-1; 10 nucleotides match TRBD1. CDR1 and CDR2 (germline): MGHRA, YSYEKL. The CDR3 length is 16 residues. V was pared by 0 bases and J by 9 bases, with 10 bases of the junction left unmatched. CDR3 DNA sequence: TGCGCCAGCAGCCAAGATTATGGGACAGGGGCGACCCAAGCTTTCTTT. Residues: CASSQDYGTGATQAFF.

The J gene is TRBJ2-7, the V gene TRBV18; no definite D call. Germline lookup yields CDR1 KGHSH and CDR2 LQKENI. V was cut by 5 bases and J by 5 bases, with 10 bases left in between. The CDR3 covers 12 residues. CDR3 protein: CASSTGGDEQYF. For the CDR3, the DNA is TGTGCCAGCTCAACGGGTGGAGACGAGCAGTACTTC.

The chain is built from TRBV27 and TRBJ2-1; D gene unclear. V was trimmed by 5 bases and J by 0 bases, leaving 11 bases between them. The CDR3 consists of 15 residues. Germline values: CDR1 MNHEY, CDR2 SMNVEV (reference sequence). The CDR3 protein is CASSREISSYNEQFF. Written as DNA, the CDR3 is TGTGCCAGCAGTCGTGAGATCAGCTCCTACAATGAGCAGTTCTTC.

The V call is TRBV19, the J call TRBJ1-4; 7 nucleotides agree with TRBD1. This CDR3 comprises 15 residues. Germline CDR1 LNHDA, CDR2 SQIVND (reference sequence). V dropped 6 bases and J dropped 0; count of bases not matched to a gene: 4. The CDR3 DNA sequence: TGTGCCAGTAGCTACGACAGGGCAACTAATGAAAAACTGTTTTTT. As protein: CASSYDRATNEKLFF. Supplemented by reference TRBV19 and TRBJ1-4, the full variable domain reads DGGITQSPKYLFRKEGQNVTLSCEQNLNHDAMYWYRQDPGQGLRLIYYSQIVNDFQKGDIAEGYSVSREKKESFPLTVTSAQKNPTAFYLCASSYDRATNEKLFFGSGTQLSVL.

This clone was observed once. V usage is TRBV19 and J usage is TRBJ2-3; D is perhaps TRBD1 (5 bases). This CDR3 has 14 residues. With 0 bases removed from V and 4 bases from J, the gap between germline ends came to 8 bases. Germline loops: CDR1 LNHDA, CDR2 SQIVND (reference sequence). CDR3 region: CASSIDRAADTQYF. The CDR3 region has the DNA TGTGCCAGTAGTATAGACAGGGCCGCAGATACGCAGTATTTT.

This chain uses TRBV9 with TRBJ2-7; 10 nucleotides align to TRBD2. J gave up 6 bases and V 3 bases, and 9 bases lay outside the gene matches. The CDR3 length is 15 residues. CDR1 and CDR2 (germline): SGDLS, YYNGEE. The CDR3 protein is CASSESGLADREQYF. The CDR3 bases are TGTGCCAGCAGCGAGAGCGGACTAGCGGACCGCGAGCAGTACTTC.

The genes are TRBV18 and TRBJ2-7; 7 nucleotides line up with TRBD2. The V gene's germline CDR1 is KGHSH and CDR2 LQKENI. The CDR3 extends over 14 amino acids. V dropped 6 bases and J dropped 10; count of bases not matched to a gene: 15. DNA of the CDR3: TGTGCCAGCTCCCCGGGTCCAGGGAGGGGACTCCAGTACTTC. Protein sequence: CASSPGPGRGLQYF.

This chain joins TRBV10-3 and TRBJ1-3; D call uncertain. This CDR3 is built from 15 residues. Germline-derived CDR1 and CDR2 are ENHRY and SYGVKD. Trimming shortened V by 0 bases and J by 1 base, and 7 bases separated the two germline ends. Written as DNA, the CDR3 is TGTGCCATCAGTGAGTCGAGAGGATCTGGAAACACCATATATTTT. Protein: CAISESRGSGNTIYF.

This chain joins TRBV9 and TRBJ1-2; 10 nucleotides line up with TRBD1. Trimming at V came to 2 bases and at J to 8 bases, leaving 6 bases not matched to a gene. Germline CDR1 and CDR2: SGDLS and YYNGEE. This CDR3 is built from 14 residues. The CDR3 loop is CASSVWTGGEGYTF. The DNA of the CDR3 is TGTGCCAGCAGCGTTTGGACAGGGGGAGAAGGCTACACCTTC.

J is TRBJ2-1 and V is TRBV29-1; TRBD1 agrees at 8 bases. Germline CDR1 is SQVTM and CDR2 is ANQGSEA. The CDR3 spans 14 residues. V was clipped by 5 bases and J by 4 bases; unmatched bases: 7. The CDR3 spells CSVYWTGFYNEQFF. As DNA, the CDR3 is TGCAGCGTTTATTGGACAGGGTTTTACAATGAGCAGTTCTTC.

The gene calls are TRBV5-1 and TRBJ1-3; D unresolved. The CDR3 consists of 12 residues. Germline assignment: CDR1 SGHRS and CDR2 YFSETQ. Trimming removed 6 bases at V and 4 bases at J, with 8 bases between. The CDR3 spells CASTSGGNTIYF. CDR3 nucleotides: TGCGCCAGCACCTCGGGAGGAAACACCATATATTTT. Full variable domain (outside the CDR3, taken from reference TRBV5-1 and TRBJ1-3): KAGVTQTPRYLIKTRGQQVTLSCSPISGHRSVSWYQQTPGQGLQFLFEYFSETQRNKGNFPGRFSGRQFSNSRSEMNVSTLELGDSALYLCASTSGGNTIYFGEGSWLTVV.

The rearrangement joins TRBV5-1 to TRBJ2-7, with 8 bases identical to TRBD2. The CDR3 has 16 residues. CDR1 SGHRS and CDR2 YFSETQ come from the germline V gene. V was pared by 2 bases and J by 7 bases, with 14 bases of the junction left unmatched. CDR3 protein: CASSLTSGGKGLEQYF. CDR3 sequence (DNA): TGCGCCAGCAGCTTAACTAGCGGTGGCAAAGGGTTAGAGCAGTACTTC.

J is TRBJ2-5 and V is TRBV11-2; no reliable D call. CDR1 and CDR2 from the germline V gene are SGHAT and FQNNGV. The CDR3 is 11 amino acids. V gave up 5 bases and J gave up 9 bases, with 10 bases separating them. CDR3: CASSQTPSQYF. In DNA form, the CDR3 reads TGTGCCAGCAGCCAAACACCGTCCCAGTACTTC.

The V gene is TRBV5-1, the J gene TRBJ2-7, with D tentatively TRBD2 (5 bases). The V gene lost 0 bases and the J gene lost 0 bases, with 10 bases spanning the gap. Germline loops: CDR1 SGHRS, CDR2 YFSETQ. The CDR3 covers 15 residues. The CDR3 coding sequence is TGCGCCAGCAGCTTGGGGAAGCGGAGCTCCTACGAGCAGTACTTC. Its protein product is CASSLGKRSSYEQYF.

This chain connects TRBV4-1 to TRBJ1-1, with a weak D call TRBD1 (5 bases). Germline V gives CDR1 MGHRA, CDR2 YSYEKL. The ends were cut back, 0 bases at V and 1 base at J, with 18 bases in the middle. The CDR3 has 18 amino acids. The DNA for the CDR3 is TGCGCCAGCAGCCAAGACGAAGCGATAAGGAGGGGGAACACTGAAGCTTTCTTT. Its protein product is CASSQDEAIRRGNTEAFF.

J is TRBJ2-1 and V is TRBV5-6; 9 nucleotides match TRBD2. The CDR3 runs 14 residues. Germline values: CDR1 SGHDT, CDR2 YYEEEE. V gave up 0 bases and J gave up 8 bases; unmatched junction bases: 3. The CDR3 sequence: CASSLASGTDEQFF. CDR3 sequence (DNA): TGTGCCAGCAGCTTGGCTAGCGGGACCGATGAGCAGTTCTTC.

V gene TRBV5-5 combines with J gene TRBJ2-5; D gene unclear. Per the germline V gene, CDR1 is SGHKS and CDR2 is YYEKEE (reference sequence). CDR3 length: 15 amino acids. The V gene lost 3 bases and the J gene lost 6 bases, with 18 bases spanning the gap. CDR3 sequence: CASSSQQTIRKTQYF. The CDR3 nucleotides are TGTGCCAGCAGCTCCCAACAGACAATACGAAAGACCCAGTACTTC.

About this clone itself: Other DNA sequences in this sample translate to the same CDR3. The V gene is TRBV5-1, the J gene TRBJ2-2, with D hard to call. Germline CDR1 is SGHRS and CDR2 is YFSETQ. The CDR3 has 13 residues. Trimming took off 0 bases at V and 1 base at J, with 1 base between the two ends. CDR3 nucleotide sequence: TGCGCCAGCAGCTTGGGGAACACCGGGGAGCTGTTTTTT. Translation gives CASSLGNTGELFF.

This clone was recorded a few times. CDR3 nucleotides: TGCGCCAGCCGCGAGACAGTAAGGGACGAAAAACTGTTTTTT. This translates into CASRETVRDEKLFF. The chain combines TRBV10-2 with TRBJ1-4; the D gene is possibly TRBD1 (5 bases). Trimming removed 8 bases from V and 8 bases from J, with 18 bases in between. This CDR3 is 14 amino acids long. CDR1 and CDR2 (germline): WSHSY, SAAADI.

The chain employs TRBV20-1 and TRBJ2-5; D remains unclear. This CDR3 comprises 11 residues. Germline V gene sequence: CDR1 DFQATT, CDR2 SNEGSKA (reference sequence). In DNA, the CDR3 is TGCAGCGCGGCCCGCCAAGAGACCCAGTACTTC. Translation: CSAARQETQYF.